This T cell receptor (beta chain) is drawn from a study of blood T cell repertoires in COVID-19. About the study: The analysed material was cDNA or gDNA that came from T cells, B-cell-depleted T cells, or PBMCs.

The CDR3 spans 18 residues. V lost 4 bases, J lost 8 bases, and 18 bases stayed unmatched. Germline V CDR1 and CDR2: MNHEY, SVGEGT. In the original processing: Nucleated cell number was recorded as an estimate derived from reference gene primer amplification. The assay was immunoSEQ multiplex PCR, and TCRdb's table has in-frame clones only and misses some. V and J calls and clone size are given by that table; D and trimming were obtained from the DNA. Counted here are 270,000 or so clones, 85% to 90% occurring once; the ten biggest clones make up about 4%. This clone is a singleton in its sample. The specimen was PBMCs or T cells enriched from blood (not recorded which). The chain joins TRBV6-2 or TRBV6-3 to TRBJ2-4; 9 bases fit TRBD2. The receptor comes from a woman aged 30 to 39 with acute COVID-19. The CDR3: CASSWGTSKNRGRDIQYF. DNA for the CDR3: TGTGCCAGCAGTTGGGGGACTAGCAAGAATAGGGGTCGCGACATTCAGTACTTC.